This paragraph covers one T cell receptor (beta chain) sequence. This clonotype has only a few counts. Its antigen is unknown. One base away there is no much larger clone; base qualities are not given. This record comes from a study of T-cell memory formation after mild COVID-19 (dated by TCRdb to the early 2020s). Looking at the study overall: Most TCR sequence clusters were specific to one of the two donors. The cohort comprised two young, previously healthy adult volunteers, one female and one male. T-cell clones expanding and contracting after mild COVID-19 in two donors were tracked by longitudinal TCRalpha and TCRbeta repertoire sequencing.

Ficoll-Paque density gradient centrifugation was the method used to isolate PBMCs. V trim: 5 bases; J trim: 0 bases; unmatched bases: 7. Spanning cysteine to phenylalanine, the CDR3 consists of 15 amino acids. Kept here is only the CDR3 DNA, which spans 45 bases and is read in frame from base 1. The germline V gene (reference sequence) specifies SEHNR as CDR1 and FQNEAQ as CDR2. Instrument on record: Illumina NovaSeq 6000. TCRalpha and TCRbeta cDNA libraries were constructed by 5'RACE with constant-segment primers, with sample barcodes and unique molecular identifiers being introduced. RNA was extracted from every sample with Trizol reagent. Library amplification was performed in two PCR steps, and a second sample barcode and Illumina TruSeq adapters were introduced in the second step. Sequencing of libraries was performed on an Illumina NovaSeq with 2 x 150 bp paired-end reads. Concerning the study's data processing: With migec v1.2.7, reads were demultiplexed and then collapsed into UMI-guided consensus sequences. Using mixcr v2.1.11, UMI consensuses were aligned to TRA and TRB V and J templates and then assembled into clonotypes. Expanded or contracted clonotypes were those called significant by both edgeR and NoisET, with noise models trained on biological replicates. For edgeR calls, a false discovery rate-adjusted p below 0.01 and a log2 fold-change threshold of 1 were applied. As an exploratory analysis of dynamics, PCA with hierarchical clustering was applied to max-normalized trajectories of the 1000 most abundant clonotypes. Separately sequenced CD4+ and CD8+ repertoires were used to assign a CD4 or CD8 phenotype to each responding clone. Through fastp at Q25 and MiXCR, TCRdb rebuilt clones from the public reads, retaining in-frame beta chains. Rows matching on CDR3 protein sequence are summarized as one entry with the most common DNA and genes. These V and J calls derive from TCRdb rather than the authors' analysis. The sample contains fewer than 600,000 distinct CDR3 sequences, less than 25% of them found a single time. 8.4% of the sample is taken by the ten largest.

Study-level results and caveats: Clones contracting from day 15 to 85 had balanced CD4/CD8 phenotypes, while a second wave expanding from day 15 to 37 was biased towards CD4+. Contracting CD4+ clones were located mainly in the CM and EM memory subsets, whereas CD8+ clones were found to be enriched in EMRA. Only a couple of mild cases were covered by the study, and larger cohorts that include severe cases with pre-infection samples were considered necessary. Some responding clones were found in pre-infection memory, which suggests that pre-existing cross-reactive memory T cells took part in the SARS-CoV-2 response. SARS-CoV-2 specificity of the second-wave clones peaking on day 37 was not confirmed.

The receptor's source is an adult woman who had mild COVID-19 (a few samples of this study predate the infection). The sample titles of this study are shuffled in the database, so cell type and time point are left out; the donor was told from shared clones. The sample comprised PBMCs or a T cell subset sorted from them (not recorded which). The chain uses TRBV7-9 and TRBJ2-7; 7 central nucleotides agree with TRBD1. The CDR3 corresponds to CASSERTGSSYEQYF. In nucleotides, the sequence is TGTGCCAGCAGCGAACGGACAGGCAGCTCCTACGAGCAGTACTTC.